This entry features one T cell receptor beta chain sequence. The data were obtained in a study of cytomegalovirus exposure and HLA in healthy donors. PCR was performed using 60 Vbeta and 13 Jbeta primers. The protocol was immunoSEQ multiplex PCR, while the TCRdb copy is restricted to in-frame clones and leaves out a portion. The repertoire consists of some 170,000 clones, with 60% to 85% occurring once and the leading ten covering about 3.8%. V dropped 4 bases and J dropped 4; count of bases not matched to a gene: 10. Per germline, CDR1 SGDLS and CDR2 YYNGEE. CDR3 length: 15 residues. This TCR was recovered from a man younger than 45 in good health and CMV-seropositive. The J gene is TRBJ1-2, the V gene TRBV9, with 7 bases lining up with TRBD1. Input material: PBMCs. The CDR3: CASSFLPGQFYGYTF. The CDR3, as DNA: TGTGCCAGCAGCTTTCTACCGGGACAGTTCTATGGCTACACCTTC.